This T cell receptor (beta chain) was identified in a study of T cells in Graves' hyperthyroidism and ophthalmopathy. The study, taken as a whole, reports: Most clonotypes that expanded in the thyroid above 0.001 also showed up in blood.

This clonotype came up a few times. The antigen is unknown. There were TCR beta CDR3 regions amplified from RNA transcripts. RT-PCR in the first round (using the HTBI primer set) targeted the TCR CDR3. TCRdb processed the multiplex PCR reads anew with MiXCR; each CDR3 protein has one entry. This sample has more than 40,000 distinct CDR3 sequences, with around 48% found just once. The CDR3 extends over 15 amino acids. CDR1 is SEHNR and CDR2 is FQNEAQ in the germline V gene (reference sequence). With 3 bases removed from V and 0 bases from J, the gap between germline ends came to 9 bases. The clonotype originates from a woman between 50 and 59 years old with Graves' hyperthyroidism. Sequencing was performed on peripheral blood or thyroid tissue (not recorded which). This chain joins TRBV7-9 and TRBJ2-1; no clear D gene. The CDR3 spells CASSFTASSYNEQFF. The CDR3 DNA sequence: TGTGCCAGCAGCTTCACAGCTAGCTCCTACAATGAGCAGTTCTTC.